Below, 11 T cell receptor beta chains from the same sample are listed, as sequenced in a study of T cells after yellow fever vaccination. One entry per CDR3 protein, called by TCRdb with MiXCR from the 5' RACE reads. The table lists about 320,000 distinct CDR3 sequences, about 10% of them singletons. The source was CD4+ T cells sorted from PBMCs, collected 45 days after the yellow fever booster vaccination. These receptors originate from a man between 18 and 35 years old who received the YFV17D yellow fever vaccine.

This sequence joins TRBV7-2 and TRBJ2-3, with 8 bases matching TRBD2. With V trimmed by 0 bases and J by 1 base, 6 bases remained unmatched. The CDR3 has 17 residues. Germline values: CDR1 SGHTA, CDR2 FQGNSA. The DNA of the CDR3 is TGTGCCAGCAGCTTAGCGGGGAGTAGCGGGGGCACAGATACGCAGTATTTT. This codes for CASSLAGSSGGTDTQYF.

The V gene is TRBV7-2, the J gene TRBJ2-1, with TRBD2 matching over 10 bases. The junction had 7 bases not matched to a gene; V was cut back by 2 bases and J by 15 bases. Germline V gene data show CDR1 as SGHTA and CDR2 as FQGNSA. This CDR3 spans 13 amino acids. Written as DNA, the CDR3 is TGTGCCAGCAGCTTACCGGCTAGCGGGGGTTCGTTCTTC. It encodes CASSLPASGGSFF.

The sample holds a few counts of this clonotype. The chain combines TRBV4-3 with TRBJ2-7; 8 nucleotides match TRBD1. Germline CDR1 is LGHNA and CDR2 is YSLEER. Trimming took 0 bases from V and 5 from J; bases not matched to a gene: 3. The CDR3 contains 14 residues. The CDR3 loop reads CASSQELQGDEQYF. CDR3 nucleotides: TGCGCCAGCAGCCAAGAATTACAGGGGGACGAGCAGTACTTC.

This sequence joins TRBV27 and TRBJ2-5; TRBD1 agrees at 8 bases. This CDR3 has 13 amino acids. Germline CDR1 and CDR2: MNHEY and SMNVEV (reference sequence). V dropped 6 bases and J dropped 4; count of bases not matched to a gene: 4. The CDR3 DNA follows: TGTGCCAGCAGAGGCAGGGGGCGAGAGACCCAGTACTTC. It encodes CASRGRGRETQYF.

The chain is built from TRBV28 and TRBJ1-3; no reliable D call. Germline values: CDR1 MDHEN, CDR2 SYDVKM. The CDR3 length is 14 residues. Trimming shortened V by 7 bases and J by 0 bases, and 10 bases separated the two germline ends. CDR3 in amino acids: CASTTSDSGNTIYF. Here the CDR3 DNA reads TGTGCCAGCACAACGTCTGACTCTGGAAACACCATATATTTT.

The chain uses TRBV9 and TRBJ1-2; 9 bases fit TRBD1. Germline V gives CDR1 SGDLS, CDR2 YYNGEE. This CDR3 has 13 amino acids. After removal of 2 bases from V and 7 bases from J, the junction contained 3 bases not matched to a gene. The CDR3 protein is CASSVGQGIGYTF. The CDR3 nucleotides read TGTGCCAGCAGCGTGGGACAGGGTATTGGCTACACCTTC.

The rearrangement joins TRBV5-1 to TRBJ2-7; tentatively, D is TRBD2 (7 bases). From germline, CDR1 is SGHRS and CDR2 YFSETQ. This CDR3 is built from 17 residues. Trimming removed 0 bases at V and 5 bases at J, with 21 bases between. The CDR3 is CASSLVSGRDTRNEQYF. CDR3 nucleotides: TGCGCCAGCAGCTTGGTTTCAGGGAGGGACACCCGGAACGAGCAGTACTTC.

CDR3 loop: CASSLAREGGYTF. For the CDR3, the DNA is TGTGCCAGCAGCTTGGCAAGGGAGGGTGGCTACACCTTC. V is TRBV7-2 and J is TRBJ1-2; D is unresolved. Trimming pared 3 bases from V and 7 bases from J, leaving 12 bases between. Germline V gene data show CDR1 as SGHTA and CDR2 as FQGNSA. This CDR3 spans 13 amino acids.

The chain has TRBV15 and TRBJ2-3; D is ambiguous. Trimming removed 4 bases from V and 0 bases from J, with 11 bases in between. This CDR3 has 15 residues. Germline values: CDR1 LNHNV, CDR2 YYDKDF (reference sequence). The CDR3 reads CATSKTRRSTDTQYF. The DNA for the CDR3 is TGTGCCACCAGCAAAACGAGGCGGAGCACAGATACGCAGTATTTT.

The rearrangement joins TRBV28 to TRBJ1-2; maybe TRBD1 (5 bases). Germline V lookup: CDR1 MDHEN, CDR2 SYDVKM. There are 14 residues in the CDR3. V lost 6 bases, J lost 7 bases, and 18 bases lay in between. In nucleotides, the CDR3 is TGTGCCAGCAGATTGCAGGGTAGTACGCCTGGCTACACCTTC. Protein sequence: CASRLQGSTPGYTF.

The sample holds a few counts of this clonotype. V gene TRBV7-2 combines with J gene TRBJ1-4, with a tentative D call TRBD1 (6 bases). The CDR3 sequence is 13 residues long. Per germline, CDR1 SGHTA and CDR2 FQGNSA. The V and J ends lost 4 bases and 15 bases respectively, with 18 bases between them. The CDR3 is CASSSKGGPPLFF. The CDR3 DNA reads TGTGCCAGCAGCTCCAAGGGGGGGCCTCCTTTGTTTTTT.